This T cell receptor beta chain was sequenced in a study of CD8 T cells in Susac syndrome. There are 14 residues in the CDR3. The V gene's germline CDR1 is MGHDK and CDR2 SYGVNS. V lost 7 bases, J lost 4 bases, and 6 bases stayed unmatched. Sequencing of TCR beta covered CD8+ and CD4+ T cells obtained from blood. Bulk CD8+ and CD4+ cells came from magnetic negative isolation; CD8+ TEMRA by FACS. An input of roughly 0.5 to 1 ug of RNA was subjected to reverse transcription using random hexamers. Coverage of TCR beta CDR3 amplification by immunoSEQ multiplex PCR extended to 54 Vbeta and 13 Jbeta. MiXCR was run by TCRdb on the immunoSEQ multiplex PCR reads, yielding one entry per CDR3 protein. The data contain 250,000 to 300,000 distinct CDR3 sequences, approximately 89% of them seen just once; the ten biggest clones take up around 0.18%.

The J gene is TRBJ2-1, the V gene TRBV25-1; TRBD2 aligns across 8 bases. Sequences were obtained from CD8+ T cells from PBMCs. This TCR derives from a human donor with multiple sclerosis. Here the CDR3 reads CASKRGGGYNEQFF. The CDR3 DNA reads TGTGCCAGCAAGCGTGGCGGGGGGTACAATGAGCAGTTCTTC.